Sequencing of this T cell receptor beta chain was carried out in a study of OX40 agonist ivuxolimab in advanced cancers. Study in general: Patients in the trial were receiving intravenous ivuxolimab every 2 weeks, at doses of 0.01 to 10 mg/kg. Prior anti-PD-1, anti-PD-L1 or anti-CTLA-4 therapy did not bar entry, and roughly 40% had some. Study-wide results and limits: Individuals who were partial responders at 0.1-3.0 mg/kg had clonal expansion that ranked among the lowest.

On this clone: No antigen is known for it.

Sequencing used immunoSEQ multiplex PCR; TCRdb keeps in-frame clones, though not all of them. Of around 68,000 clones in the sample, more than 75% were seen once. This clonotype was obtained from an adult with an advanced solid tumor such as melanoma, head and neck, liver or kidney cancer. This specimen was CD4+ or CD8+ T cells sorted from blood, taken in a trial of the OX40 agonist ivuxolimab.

The CDR3 DNA reads as TGCGCCAGCAGTGAGTCAACTACCCCTAGCGGAAGGGACAATGAGCAGTTCTTC. It is translated as CASSESTTPSGRDNEQFF. The chain is built from TRBV10-1 and TRBJ2-1, with TRBD2 matching 7 bases. Germline lookup yields CDR1 WNHNN and CDR2 SYGVQD (reference sequence). After removal of 0 bases from V and 5 bases from J, the junction contained 13 bases not matched to a gene. This CDR3 region has 18 residues.